These 11 T cell receptor beta chains were sequenced from one sample in a study of blood T cell repertoires in COVID-19. The assay was immunoSEQ multiplex PCR, and TCRdb's table has in-frame clones only and misses some. The data contain under 150,000 clones, 88% of them singletons. Sequencing used peripheral blood. The origin of the receptors is a human donor in a cohort sampled during active COVID-19.

This clone was recorded a few times. This sample includes further DNA sequences coding for the same CDR3. This chain connects TRBV5-1 to TRBJ1-1, with 10 bases identical to TRBD1. V lost 4 bases and J lost 5; bases outside the gene matches: 5. The germline gives CDR1 SGHRS, CDR2 YFSETQ. The CDR3 contains 14 residues. The CDR3 DNA reads TGCGCCAGCAGCCTAGGACAGGGGGGAACTGAAGCTTTCTTT. This sequence encodes CASSLGQGGTEAFF.

The rearrangement links TRBV12-3 or TRBV12-4 to TRBJ1-5; 8 nucleotides match TRBD1. V lost 6 bases to trimming and J lost 6 bases; unmatched junction nucleotides: 4. The CDR3 extends over 13 amino acids. CDR3 loop: CASSLTGVQPQHF. DNA of the CDR3: TGTGCCAGCAGCCTGACAGGGGTTCAGCCCCAGCATTTT.

The chain is built from TRBV3-1 (or the pseudogene TRBV3-2) and TRBJ1-3; TRBD1 matches 7 bases. Germline V CDR1 and CDR2: LGHDT, YNNKEL (reference sequence). This CDR3 spans 16 amino acids. V lost 4 bases and J lost 0; bases outside the gene matches: 6. The CDR3 DNA reads TGTGCCAGCAGCCCGACAGGGACCTTCTCTGGAAACACCATATATTTT. It is translated as CASSPTGTFSGNTIYF.

This clone has only one observation. V and J are TRBV4-1 and TRBJ2-3; a weak D match, TRBD2 (5 bases). This CDR3 is 15 amino acids long. Looked up from germline, CDR1 is MGHRA and CDR2 is YSYEKL. V gave up 0 bases and J gave up 2 bases, with 9 bases separating them. The CDR3 here is CASSQEKAATDTQYF. CDR3 sequence (DNA): TGCGCCAGCAGCCAAGAAAAAGCGGCCACAGATACGCAGTATTTT.

This clone has only a few counts. The chain employs TRBV9 and TRBJ2-1; D is possibly TRBD2 (5 bases). Trimming shortened V by 6 bases and J by 9 bases, and 13 bases separated the two germline ends. This CDR3 contains 12 residues. CDR1 and CDR2 from the germline V gene are SGDLS and YYNGEE. CDR3 sequence reads: CASTSQGGEQFF. For the CDR3, the DNA is TGTGCCAGCACCTCGCAAGGAGGTGAGCAGTTCTTC.

V and J are TRBV19 and TRBJ2-1; 9 positions agree with TRBD2. The V segment lost 3 bases and the J segment 3 bases; nucleotides outside the gene matches: 6. Germline loops: CDR1 LNHDA, CDR2 SQIVND (reference sequence). This CDR3 comprises 16 residues. In DNA form, the CDR3 reads TGTGCCAGTAGTATGGGTCGTAGCGGGGGCTACAATGAGCAGTTCTTC. Amino acids: CASSMGRSGGYNEQFF.

The chain employs TRBV9 and TRBJ2-7; TRBD2 matches at 8 bases. Germline V lookup: CDR1 SGDLS, CDR2 YYNGEE. There are 15 residues in the CDR3. V lost 2 bases and J lost 2; bases outside the gene matches: 6. The CDR3 nucleotides are TGTGCCAGCAGCGTTCGAGCGGGGGACGCCTACGAGCAGTACTTC. It yields the protein CASSVRAGDAYEQYF.

This clone was counted a single time. The chain joins TRBV12-2 to TRBJ2-1; the table's TRBD1 call for D was not verified on the DNA. TRBV12-2 is described as a pseudogene. The length of the CDR3 is 14 residues. The CDR3 DNA reads TGTGCAAGTCGCTTGAGGACAGGAGGGAATGAGCAGTTCTTC. It specifies CASRLRTGGNEQFF.

This clone was seen only a few times. The chain recombines TRBV18 with TRBJ2-7; 7 nucleotides match TRBD1. The CDR3 has 14 residues. Germline V gives CDR1 KGHSH, CDR2 LQKENI. The trim removed 6 bases at V and 0 bases at J, leaving 5 bases unmatched. CDR3 protein: CASSPDRASYEQYF. DNA of the CDR3: TGTGCCAGCTCGCCAGACAGGGCCTCCTACGAGCAGTACTTC.

The chain has TRBV19 and TRBJ1-3; maybe TRBD1 (5 bases). V lost 6 bases to trimming and J lost 9 bases, with 18 bases between them. This CDR3 spans 14 amino acids. CDR1 LNHDA and CDR2 SQIVND come from the germline V gene (reference sequence). CDR3 bases: TGTGCCAGTAGGGCGCAGGGTACTTTTGGCACCATATATTTT. Residues: CASRAQGTFGTIYF.

This chain joins TRBV2 and TRBJ1-4, with 9 bases matching TRBD1. CDR3 length: 14 amino acids. Germline V lookup: CDR1 SNHLY, CDR2 FYNNEI. V gave up 6 bases and J gave up 7 bases; unmatched junction bases: 6. The CDR3 sequence is CASRSGTGFEKLFF. CDR3 coding DNA: TGTGCCAGCAGATCCGGGACAGGGTTTGAAAAACTGTTTTTT.